This T cell receptor (beta chain) came from a study of blood T cell repertoires in COVID-19. Turning to the study itself: Both acute and convalescent COVID-19 samples were obtained from the United States, Italy and Spain. Sample material is recorded as cDNA or gDNA derived from T cells, B-cell-depleted T cells, or PBMCs.

Under the authors' procedure: For nucleated cells, counts were estimated from reference gene primer amplification. Profiled with immunoSEQ multiplex PCR; TCRdb holds only in-frame clones, not every one. From that table come the V and J calls and clone size; the DNA was used to work out D and trimming. The sample yields fewer than 350,000 clones, 75% to 90% seen once. Between the trimmed V and J ends, which lost 5 bases and 9 bases, there was a span of 14 bases. Germline CDR1 and CDR2: SGHAT and FQNNGV. This CDR3 comprises 14 residues. This clone was recorded only once. Input material: peripheral blood. The TCR was taken from a middle-aged man with acute or convalescent COVID-19. The rearrangement uses TRBV11-2 and TRBJ1-6, with D hard to call. CDR3 bases: TGTGCCAGCAGCCTAAACGAGTACGGTTCACCCCTCCACTTT. Its translation is CASSLNEYGSPLHF. The variable domain in full, completed from reference TRBV11-2 and TRBJ1-6, reads EAGVAQSPRYKIIEKRQSVAFWCNPISGHATLYWYQQILGQGPKLLIQFQNNGVVDDSQLPKDRFSAERLKGVDSTLKIQPAKLEDSAVYLCASSLNEYGSPLHFGNGTRLTVT.